This T cell receptor beta chain was sequenced for a study of circulating and synovial CD4+ cells in juvenile arthritis. General observations from the study: Circulating pathogenic-like and bulk T cells looked alike by Vbeta family usage. Bulk blood CD4 samples held at least an order of magnitude more or fewer genomes than CPL.

HLA-DR+CD14-CD3+CD4+CD25low/- cells were sorted from peripheral blood mononuclear cells. About this clone: Its antigen remains unidentified.

The CDR3 runs to 18 residues. TCRdb's copy holds only in-frame clones and misses some; the assay was immunoSEQ multiplex PCR. The data contain around 2,000 clones, 75% to 95% of them singletons. This receptor was taken from a human donor with juvenile idiopathic arthritis. This chain connects TRBV21-1 to TRBJ1-4. TRBV21-1 is reported as a pseudogene. What was sequenced was HLA-DR+ CD4+ T cells from blood. Subset described: circulating pathogenic-like lymphocytes, sorted as HLA-DR+CD14-CD3+CD4+CD25low/- blood T cells. As DNA, the CDR3 is TGTGCCAGCAGCAAAAGTAGGGACTCCTACACAACTAATGAAAAACTGTTTTTT. It yields the protein CASSKSRDSYTTNEKLFF.